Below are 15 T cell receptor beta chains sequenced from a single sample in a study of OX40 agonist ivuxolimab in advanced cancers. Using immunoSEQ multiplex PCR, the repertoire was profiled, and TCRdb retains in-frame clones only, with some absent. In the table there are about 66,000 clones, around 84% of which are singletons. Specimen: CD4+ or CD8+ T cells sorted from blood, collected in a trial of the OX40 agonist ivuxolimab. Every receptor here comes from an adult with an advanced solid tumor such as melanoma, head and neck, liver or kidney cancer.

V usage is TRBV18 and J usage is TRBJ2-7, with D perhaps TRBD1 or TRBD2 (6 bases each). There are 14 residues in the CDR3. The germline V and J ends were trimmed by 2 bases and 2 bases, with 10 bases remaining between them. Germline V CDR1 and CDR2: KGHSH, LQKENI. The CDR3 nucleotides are TGTGCCAGCTCACCAAGGGGGGACACCTACGAGCAGTACTTC. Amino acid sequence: CASSPRGDTYEQYF.

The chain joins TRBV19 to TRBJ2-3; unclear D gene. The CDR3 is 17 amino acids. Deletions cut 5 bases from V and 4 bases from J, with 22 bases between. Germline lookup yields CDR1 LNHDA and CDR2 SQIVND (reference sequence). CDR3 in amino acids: CASSAAHGLVPPDTQYF. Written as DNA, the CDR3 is TGTGCCAGTAGTGCCGCCCATGGGCTAGTCCCTCCAGATACGCAGTATTTT.

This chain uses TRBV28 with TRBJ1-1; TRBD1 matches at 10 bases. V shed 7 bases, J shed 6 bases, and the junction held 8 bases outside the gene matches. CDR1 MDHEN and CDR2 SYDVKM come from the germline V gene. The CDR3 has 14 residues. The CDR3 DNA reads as TGTGCCAGCACCGAGGGACAGGGGTGGGCTGAAGCTTTCTTT. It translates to CASTEGQGWAEAFF.

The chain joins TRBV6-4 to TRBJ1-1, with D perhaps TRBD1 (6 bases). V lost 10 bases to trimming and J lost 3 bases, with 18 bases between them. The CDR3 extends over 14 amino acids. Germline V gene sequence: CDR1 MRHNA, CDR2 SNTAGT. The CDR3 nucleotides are TGTGCCATCCCTTGCGGGGAGGGGGACACTGAAGCTTTCTTT. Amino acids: CAIPCGEGDTEAFF.

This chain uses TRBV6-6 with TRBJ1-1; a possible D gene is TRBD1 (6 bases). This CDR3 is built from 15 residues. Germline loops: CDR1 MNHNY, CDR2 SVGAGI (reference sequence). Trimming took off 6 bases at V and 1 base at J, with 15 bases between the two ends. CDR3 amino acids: CASRFSTGENTEAFF. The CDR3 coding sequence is TGTGCCAGCAGGTTTTCGACAGGCGAGAACACTGAAGCTTTCTTT.

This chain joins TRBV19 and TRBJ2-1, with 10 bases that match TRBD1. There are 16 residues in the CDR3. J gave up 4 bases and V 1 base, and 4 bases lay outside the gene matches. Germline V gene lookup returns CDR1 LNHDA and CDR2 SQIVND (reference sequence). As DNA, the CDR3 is TGTGCCAGTAGTATAGGCCGGGACAGGGGTTACAATGAGCAGTTCTTC. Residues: CASSIGRDRGYNEQFF.

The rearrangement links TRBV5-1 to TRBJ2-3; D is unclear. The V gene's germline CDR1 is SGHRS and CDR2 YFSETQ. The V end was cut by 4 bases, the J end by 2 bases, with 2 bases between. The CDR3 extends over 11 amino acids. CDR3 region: CASSHTDTQYF. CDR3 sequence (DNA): TGCGCCAGCAGCCACACAGATACGCAGTATTTT.

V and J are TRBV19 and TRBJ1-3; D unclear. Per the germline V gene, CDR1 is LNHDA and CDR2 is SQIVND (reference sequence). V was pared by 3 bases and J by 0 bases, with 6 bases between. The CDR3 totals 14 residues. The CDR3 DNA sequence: TGTGCCAGTAGTATCCAGGTCTCTGGAAACACCATATATTTT. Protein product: CASSIQVSGNTIYF. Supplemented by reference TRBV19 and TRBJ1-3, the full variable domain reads DGGITQSPKYLFRKEGQNVTLSCEQNLNHDAMYWYRQDPGQGLRLIYYSQIVNDFQKGDIAEGYSVSREKKESFPLTVTSAQKNPTAFYLCASSIQVSGNTIYFGEGSWLTVV.

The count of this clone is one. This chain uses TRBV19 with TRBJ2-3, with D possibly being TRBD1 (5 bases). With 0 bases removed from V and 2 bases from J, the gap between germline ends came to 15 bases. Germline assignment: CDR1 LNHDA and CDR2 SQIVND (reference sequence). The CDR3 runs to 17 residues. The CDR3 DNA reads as TGTGCCAGTAGTATAGACCCCAGGGCAGGACCCACAGATACGCAGTATTTT. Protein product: CASSIDPRAGPTDTQYF.

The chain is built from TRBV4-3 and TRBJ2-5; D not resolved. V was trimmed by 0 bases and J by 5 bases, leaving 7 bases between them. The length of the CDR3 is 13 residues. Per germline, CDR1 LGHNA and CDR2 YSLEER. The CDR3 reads CASSQDKGETQYF. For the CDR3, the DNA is TGCGCCAGCAGCCAAGATAAAGGGGAGACCCAGTACTTC.

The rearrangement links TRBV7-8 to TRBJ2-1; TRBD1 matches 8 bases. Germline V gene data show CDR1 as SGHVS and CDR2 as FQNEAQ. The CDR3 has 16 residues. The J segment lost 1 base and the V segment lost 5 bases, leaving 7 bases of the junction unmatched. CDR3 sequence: CASSLRTGSSYNEQFF. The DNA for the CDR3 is TGTGCCAGCAGCCTTCGGACAGGGTCATCCTACAATGAGCAGTTCTTC.

CDR3 coding DNA: TGCGCCAGCAGCCCGCAAAAAACTAGCGGGAGGCAAGAGACCCAGTACTTC. Its protein is CASSPQKTSGRQETQYF. The chain uses TRBV5-1 and TRBJ2-5, with 12 bases matching TRBD2. Germline V CDR1 and CDR2: SGHRS, YFSETQ. J lost 2 bases, V lost 4 bases, and 9 bases had no gene match. The CDR3 is made up of 17 amino acids.

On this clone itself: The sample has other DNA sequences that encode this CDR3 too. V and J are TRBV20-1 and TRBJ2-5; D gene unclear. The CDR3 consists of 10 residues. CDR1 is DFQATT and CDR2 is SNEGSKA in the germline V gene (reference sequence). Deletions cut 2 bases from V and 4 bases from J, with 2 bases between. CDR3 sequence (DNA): TGCAGTGCTAGAAGAGAGACCCAGTACTTC. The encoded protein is CSARRETQYF.

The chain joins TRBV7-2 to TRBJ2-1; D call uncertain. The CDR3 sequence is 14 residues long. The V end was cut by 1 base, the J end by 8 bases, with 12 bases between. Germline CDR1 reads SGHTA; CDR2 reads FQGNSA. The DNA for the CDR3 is TGTGCCAGCAGCTTAGTTTCGGGTTGGGATGAGCAGTTCTTC. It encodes CASSLVSGWDEQFF.

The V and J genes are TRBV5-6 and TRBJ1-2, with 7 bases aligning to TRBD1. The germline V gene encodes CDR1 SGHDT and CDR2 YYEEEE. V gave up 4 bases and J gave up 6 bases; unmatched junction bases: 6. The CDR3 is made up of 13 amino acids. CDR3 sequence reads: CASSRQGPDGYTF. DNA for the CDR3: TGTGCCAGCAGCCGACAGGGCCCGGATGGCTACACCTTC.